The present TCR beta chain was sequenced within a study of cytomegalovirus exposure and HLA in healthy donors. Study-level findings and limits: Reported results showed that the classifier diagnosed cytomegalovirus status with high specificity and sensitivity. The records held CMV serostatus as the only immune exposure information.

Per germline, CDR1 MDHEN and CDR2 SYDVKM. The CDR3 totals 16 residues. Trimming removed 6 bases from V and 4 bases from J; junction bases left unmatched: 11. Note on this clone: What it recognizes is unknown.

PCR involved 60 Vbeta and 13 Jbeta primers. Sequenced by immunoSEQ multiplex PCR; TCRdb stores in-frame clones only, minus some. Of around 62,000 clones in the sample, 78% were seen once. This receptor was taken from a man aged 40-49 years in good health and CMV-seronegative. Sequencing input: PBMCs. V usage is TRBV28 and J usage is TRBJ2-3; the match to TRBD2 covers 9 bases. In DNA, the CDR3 is TGTGCCAGCAGCCCCCTAGCGGGGCGGGGACCAGATACGCAGTATTTT. It is translated as CASSPLAGRGPDTQYF. Using reference TRBV28 and TRBJ2-3 for the parts outside the CDR3, the full variable domain is DVKVTQSSRYLVKRTGEKVFLECVQDMDHENMFWYRQDPGLGLRLIYFSYDVKMKEKGDIPEGYSVSREKKERFSLILESASTNQTSMYLCASSPLAGRGPDTQYFGPGTRLTVL.